This passage covers 23 T cell receptor beta chains from one sample sequenced in a study of blood T cell repertoires in COVID-19. Assay used: immunoSEQ multiplex PCR; TCRdb lists only in-frame clones, some missing. This sample yields around 80,000 clones, of which approximately 81% are seen a single time; about 16% belongs to the top ten. Sequencing input: peripheral blood. The receptors originated from a woman aged 80 or over with acute or convalescent COVID-19.

This chain links TRBV11-3 with TRBJ1-2; no firm D call. Germline CDR1 reads SGHNT; CDR2 reads YENEEA. V was trimmed by 1 base and J by 5 bases, leaving 20 bases between them. This CDR3 spans 17 amino acids. CDR3 in DNA: TGTGCCAGCAGCTTAGGACCTCAAGCAGTCGGGAGGTATGGCTACACCTTC. Protein: CASSLGPQAVGRYGYTF.

This clone was seen a single time. V is TRBV19 and J is TRBJ1-5; a weak D match, TRBD1 (6 bases). The CDR3 is made up of 14 amino acids. Germline V gene lookup returns CDR1 LNHDA and CDR2 SQIVND (reference sequence). Trimming stripped 3 bases from V and 4 bases from J, with 10 bases between. The CDR3 loop is CASSIPGANQPQHF. In DNA, the CDR3 is TGTGCCAGTAGTATCCCAGGGGCGAATCAGCCCCAGCATTTT.

This clone appeared a few times. This chain uses TRBV5-4 with TRBJ1-2; D possibly corresponds to TRBD1 (5 bases). The CDR3 is made up of 11 amino acids. The germline V gene encodes CDR1 SGHNT and CDR2 YYREEE (reference sequence). V lost 7 bases, J lost 7 bases, and 11 bases lay in between. The DNA for the CDR3 is TGTGCCAGCGGCGGGACGAGTGGCTACACCTTC. The encoded protein is CASGGTSGYTF. Complete variable domain (other parts from reference TRBV5-4 and TRBJ1-2): ETGVTQSPTHLIKTRGQQVTLRCSSQSGHNTVSWYQQALGQGPQFIFQYYREEENGRGNFPPRFSGLQFPNYSSELNVNALELDDSALYLCASGGTSGYTFGSGTRLTVV.

The CDR3 loop reads CASSLDPPGVTGANVLTF. CDR3 DNA: TGTGCCAGCAGCTTGGATCCCCCAGGGGTAACTGGGGCCAACGTCCTGACTTTC. The rearrangement joins TRBV7-2 to TRBJ2-6, with D perhaps TRBD1 (6 bases). Germline CDR1 SGHTA, CDR2 FQGNSA. The CDR3 is 18 amino acids. V lost 3 bases to trimming and J lost 2 bases, with 17 bases between them.

V usage is TRBV27 and J usage is TRBJ2-2; 10 bases line up with TRBD2. The CDR3 loop spans 17 amino acids. The germline V gene has CDR1 MNHEY and CDR2 SMNVEV (reference sequence). The ends lost 4 bases at V and 3 bases at J; junction bases unmatched: 8. DNA for the CDR3: TGTGCCAGCAGTTGGGCCAGCGGGGGGGCGTACACCGGGGAGCTGTTTTTT. Translating it yields CASSWASGGAYTGELFF.

V is TRBV19 and J is TRBJ1-2; possible D gene TRBD1, 6 bases. Per germline, CDR1 LNHDA and CDR2 SQIVND (reference sequence). The CDR3 totals 14 residues. V was clipped by 5 bases and J by 3 bases, with 13 bases between them. The CDR3 is CASSLQGGHYGYTF. The CDR3 DNA reads TGTGCCAGTAGTTTACAGGGAGGGCACTATGGCTACACCTTC.

The chain has TRBV11-1 and TRBJ1-2, with TRBD1 as a possible D gene (5 bases). The CDR3 loop spans 13 amino acids. V was trimmed by 5 bases and J by 3 bases, leaving 10 bases between them. The V gene's germline CDR1 is SGHAT and CDR2 FQDESV (reference sequence). In DNA, the CDR3 is TGTGCCAGCAGCCCCCGGGGGGACTATGGCTACACCTTC. Translated: CASSPRGDYGYTF. The complete variable domain, with remaining parts taken from reference TRBV11-1 and TRBJ1-2, reads EAEVAQSPRYKITEKSQAVAFWCDPISGHATLYWYRQILGQGPELLVQFQDESVVDDSQLPKDRFSAERLKGVDSTLKIQPAELGDSAMYLCASSPRGDYGYTFGSGTRLTVV.

The CDR3 sequence is CASSSQAPPDTQYF. CDR3 sequence (DNA): TGTGCCAGCAGCTCCCAGGCCCCCCCAGATACGCAGTATTTT. The chain has TRBV6-4 and TRBJ2-3; D call uncertain. This CDR3 comprises 14 residues. Germline CDR1 and CDR2: MRHNA and SNTAGT. The ends were cut back, 6 bases at V and 4 bases at J, with 14 bases in the middle.

The chain uses TRBV5-5 and TRBJ1-5; 8 positions match TRBD1. V shed 7 bases, J shed 3 bases, and the junction held 9 bases outside the gene matches. This CDR3 has 15 residues. In germline, CDR1 is SGHKS, CDR2 YYEKEE (reference sequence). CDR3 region: CASGPTGEVNQPQHF. CDR3 nucleotides: TGTGCCAGCGGCCCGACAGGGGAGGTCAATCAGCCCCAGCATTTT.

The chain carries TRBV15 and TRBJ2-7; 7 positions match TRBD1. V dropped 8 bases and J dropped 6; count of bases not matched to a gene: 10. Germline assignment: CDR1 LNHNV and CDR2 YYDKDF (reference sequence). The length of the CDR3 is 13 residues. This CDR3 reads CATQVDRATEQYF. CDR3 DNA: TGTGCCACCCAGGTCGACAGGGCTACCGAGCAGTACTTC. Full variable domain (outside the CDR3, taken from reference TRBV15 and TRBJ2-7): DAMVIQNPRYQVTQFGKPVTLSCSQTLNHNVMYWYQQKSSQAPKLLFHYYDKDFNNEADTPDNFQSRRPNTSFCFLDIRSPGLGDTAMYLCATQVDRATEQYFGPGTRLTVT.

The chain has TRBV5-6 and TRBJ1-5; 9 bases agree with TRBD1. V lost 0 bases to trimming and J lost 3 bases; unmatched junction nucleotides: 10. CDR3 size: 18 residues. CDR1 is SGHDT and CDR2 is YYEEEE in the germline V gene. The CDR3 loop reads CASSLAWGQGPDNQPQHF. CDR3 nucleotide sequence: TGTGCCAGCAGCTTGGCATGGGGACAGGGACCGGACAATCAGCCCCAGCATTTT.

This chain uses TRBV5-1 with TRBJ2-4; the match to TRBD1 covers 10 bases. J lost 6 bases, V lost 4 bases, and 4 bases had no gene match. There are 14 residues in the CDR3. Germline-derived CDR1 and CDR2 are SGHRS and YFSETQ. In DNA form, the CDR3 reads TGCGCCAGCAGCCCCTGGACAGGGGGAAACATTCAGTACTTC. Amino acid sequence: CASSPWTGGNIQYF. Full variable domain (outside the CDR3, taken from reference TRBV5-1 and TRBJ2-4): KAGVTQTPRYLIKTRGQQVTLSCSPISGHRSVSWYQQTPGQGLQFLFEYFSETQRNKGNFPGRFSGRQFSNSRSEMNVSTLELGDSALYLCASSPWTGGNIQYFGAGTRLSVL.

The chain combines TRBV11-2 with TRBJ2-3, with TRBD2 identical over 11 bases. Germline V gene lookup returns CDR1 SGHAT and CDR2 FQNNGV. The V and J ends lost 4 bases and 8 bases, in that order; junction bases with no gene match: 17. The CDR3 contains 18 residues. CDR3 residues: CASSSNLLAGGDLGTQYF. In DNA, the CDR3 is TGTGCCAGCAGCTCCAATCTTTTAGCGGGGGGGGATTTAGGTACGCAGTATTTT.

V is TRBV25-1 and J is TRBJ2-1; TRBD1 is a possible D gene (6 bases). Germline loops: CDR1 MGHDK, CDR2 SYGVNS. The V end lost 10 bases, the J end lost 9 bases, and 22 bases lay between the germline ends. The CDR3 contains 14 residues. CDR3 loop: CATAPPARGGEQFF. The CDR3 DNA reads TGTGCCACCGCGCCCCCGGCCAGGGGCGGTGAGCAGTTCTTC.

V usage is TRBV18 and J usage is TRBJ1-1, with a tentative D call TRBD1 (6 bases). The CDR3 length is 16 residues. V was trimmed by 3 bases and J by 0 bases, leaving 14 bases between them. Looked up from germline, CDR1 is KGHSH and CDR2 is LQKENI. Here the CDR3 DNA reads TGTGCCAGCTCACCTACCGGGACATCGATGAACACTGAAGCTTTCTTT. It encodes CASSPTGTSMNTEAFF. The full variable domain, completed using reference TRBV18 and TRBJ1-1, is NAGVMQNPRHLVRRRGQEARLRCSPMKGHSHVYWYRQLPEEGLKFMVYLQKENIIDESGMPKERFSAEFPKEGPSILRIQQVVRGDSAAYFCASSPTGTSMNTEAFFGQGTRLTVV.

The V and J genes are TRBV30 and TRBJ2-1; tentative D call: TRBD2 (7 bases). CDR1 is GTSNPN, CDR2 SVGIG, per germline (reference sequence). This CDR3 is 13 amino acids long. CDR3 region: CAGRWGGVNEQFF. The CDR3 DNA reads as TGTGCGGGGAGGTGGGGGGGCGTCAATGAGCAGTTCTTC.

The V gene is TRBV2, the J gene TRBJ1-4, with TRBD1 matching 10 bases. This CDR3 comprises 15 residues. CDR1 is SNHLY and CDR2 is FYNNEI in the germline V gene. Trimming cost V 3 bases and J 7 bases; bases outside gene matches: 5. In DNA, the CDR3 is TGTGCCAGCAGTGACACCGGGACAGGGGTTGAAAAACTGTTTTTT. Protein: CASSDTGTGVEKLFF.

The chain joins TRBV7-6 to TRBJ1-5; D perhaps matches TRBD1 (6 bases). Trimming removed 1 base at V and 0 bases at J, with 10 bases between. The length of the CDR3 is 16 residues. Germline CDR1 and CDR2: SGHVS and FNYEAQ. CDR3 in DNA: TGTGCCAGCAGCTTAGGAGCCAGGGGTAGCAATCAGCCCCAGCATTTT. It encodes CASSLGARGSNQPQHF.

V and J are TRBV5-5 and TRBJ1-6; 8 bases fit TRBD1. Germline values: CDR1 SGHKS, CDR2 YYEKEE (reference sequence). The CDR3 covers 15 residues. V was pared by 4 bases and J by 9 bases, with 9 bases of the junction left unmatched. The chain's CDR3 is CASSLHRTGSSPLHF. The CDR3 DNA reads TGTGCCAGCAGCCTGCACCGGACAGGGAGTTCACCCCTCCACTTT.

The table lists this clone with a few counts. The V gene is TRBV5-1, the J gene TRBJ2-5; possible D gene TRBD2, 5 bases. V lost 0 bases and J 3 bases, leaving 9 bases between the germline ends. The CDR3 covers 14 residues. Germline V gene lookup returns CDR1 SGHRS and CDR2 YFSETQ. In DNA, the CDR3 is TGCGCCAGCAGCTTGGTGCGGGCCGAAGAGACCCAGTACTTC. Translating gives CASSLVRAEETQYF.

The chain has TRBV5-1 and TRBJ1-6; TRBD1 matches at 12 bases. The CDR3 runs 15 residues. V shed 4 bases, J shed 7 bases, and the junction held 3 bases outside the gene matches. CDR1 and CDR2 (germline): SGHRS, YFSETQ. The CDR3 sequence is CASSQGQGANSPLHF. The CDR3 DNA reads as TGCGCCAGCAGCCAGGGACAGGGGGCCAATTCACCCCTCCACTTT.

This clone was counted between two and nine times. The CDR3 loop is CASSATGGRFHNSPLHF. The CDR3 bases are TGTGCCAGCAGTGCTACAGGGGGTCGGTTCCATAATTCACCCCTCCACTTT. V gene TRBV7-3 combines with J gene TRBJ1-6; 8 bases fit TRBD1. The CDR3 totals 17 residues. Germline values: CDR1 SGHTA, CDR2 FQGTGA. Trimming at V came to 6 bases and at J to 5 bases, leaving 12 bases not matched to a gene.

This clone was seen only a few times. This sequence joins TRBV10-3 and TRBJ1-2; D might be TRBD1 (6 bases). The germline gives CDR1 ENHRY, CDR2 SYGVKD. The CDR3 extends over 14 amino acids. V was cut by 6 bases and J by 7 bases, with 18 bases left in between. The CDR3 DNA reads TGTGCCATCAGCGACCCCCGGGGACAAGGTGGCTACACCTTC. Amino acid sequence: CAISDPRGQGGYTF.